These 31 T cell receptor beta chains were all obtained from the same sample, sequenced in a study of T cell repertoires in cytomegalovirus infection. TCRdb re-called the reads with MiXCR, one entry per CDR3 protein. Among about 500,000 distinct CDR3 sequences, roughly a third were seen once, and the ten largest hold 17%. Their antigen targets remain unknown. The input for sequencing was cultured PBMCs, taken from culture after CMV antigen stimulation. The receptors derive from a human donor in good health (CMV status not recorded). Some clones in this sample may be carry-over from other donors' samples.

The rearrangement joins TRBV5-1 to TRBJ2-3; tentatively, D is TRBD1 (5 bases). This CDR3 has 16 residues. The germline V gene encodes CDR1 SGHRS and CDR2 YFSETQ. Trimming took 0 bases from V and 2 from J, leaving 13 bases between them. The CDR3 DNA sequence: TGCGCCAGCAGCTTGGCACAGGATACTCCCACAGATACGCAGTATTTT. This encodes CASSLAQDTPTDTQYF.

This clonotype was detected many times. This rearrangement joins TRBV7-2 to TRBJ1-1; D is unresolved. The V gene's germline CDR1 is SGHTA and CDR2 FQGNSA. The CDR3 runs to 17 residues. Trimming removed 1 base at V and 0 bases at J, with 15 bases between. The DNA for the CDR3 is TGTGCCAGCAGCTTAGATCTCGATTGGTTACTGAACACTGAAGCTTTCTTT. Protein: CASSLDLDWLLNTEAFF.

The J gene is TRBJ1-5, the V gene TRBV12-3 or TRBV12-4; D remains unclear. V was trimmed by 5 bases and J by 6 bases, leaving 11 bases between them. The CDR3 loop spans 13 amino acids. The CDR3 spells CASSQTWGQPQHF. CDR3 nucleotide sequence: TGTGCCAGCAGTCAGACTTGGGGTCAGCCCCAGCATTTT.

This clonotype has ten or more counts. The chain uses TRBV7-2 and TRBJ1-2; D remains unclear. Trimming removed 1 base at V and 3 bases at J, with 6 bases between. CDR3 length: 13 residues. The V gene's germline CDR1 is SGHTA and CDR2 FQGNSA. CDR3 sequence: CASSLGSHYGYTF. Written as DNA, the CDR3 is TGTGCCAGCAGCTTAGGGTCACACTATGGCTACACCTTC.

This clonotype was observed a handful of times. The rearrangement uses TRBV27 and TRBJ1-6; 8 bases are a match to TRBD1. CDR3 length: 18 residues. Germline lookup yields CDR1 MNHEY and CDR2 SMNVEV (reference sequence). V shed 8 bases and J 0 bases; nucleotides not matched to a gene: 12. The chain's CDR3 is CASASPTGVSSYNSPLHF. DNA for the CDR3: TGTGCCAGCGCCAGTCCGACAGGGGTTAGCTCCTATAATTCACCCCTCCACTTT.

The genes are TRBV24-1 and TRBJ1-1; D is ambiguous. Germline V gives CDR1 KGHDR, CDR2 SFDVKD. The CDR3 runs to 13 residues. Trimming took 9 bases from V and 1 from J, leaving 11 bases between them. The CDR3 loop reads CATANSPNTEAFF. The CDR3 DNA reads as TGTGCCACCGCGAACAGCCCGAACACTGAAGCTTTCTTT.

This clonotype turned up a few times. The V gene is TRBV28, the J gene TRBJ2-2; 7 nucleotides match TRBD2. The V gene end was trimmed by 11 bases and the J gene end by 7 bases; junction bases not matched to a gene: 10. CDR1 MDHEN and CDR2 SYDVKM come from the germline V gene. This CDR3 is 13 amino acids long. In nucleotides, the CDR3 is TGTGCCTTAGGGACTCCGGGGGGCGGGGAGCTGTTTTTT. Amino acids: CALGTPGGGELFF.

This chain connects TRBV10-3 to TRBJ2-2, with unresolved D. This CDR3 contains 12 residues. With 6 bases removed from V and 2 bases from J, the gap between germline ends came to 4 bases. Germline V gene lookup returns CDR1 ENHRY and CDR2 SYGVKD. CDR3: CAIRLNTGELFF. The CDR3 DNA reads as TGTGCCATCAGACTAAACACCGGGGAGCTGTTTTTT.

This clonotype was seen more than once but under ten times. The rearrangement links TRBV19 to TRBJ1-5; unclear D gene. Trimming removed 6 bases from V and 2 bases from J, with 11 bases in between. Germline V gene lookup returns CDR1 LNHDA and CDR2 SQIVND (reference sequence). The CDR3 loop spans 14 amino acids. CDR3: CASSVTGRNQPQHF. The CDR3 bases are TGTGCCAGTAGCGTCACGGGCCGCAATCAGCCCCAGCATTTT.

This clonotype has only a few counts. The chain uses TRBV19 and TRBJ2-1; D possibly corresponds to TRBD1 (5 bases). Germline assignment: CDR1 LNHDA and CDR2 SQIVND (reference sequence). The CDR3 sequence is 17 residues long. Trimming took off 7 bases at V and 4 bases at J, with 23 bases between the two ends. The CDR3 DNA reads as TGTGCCAGTACCCGAACTCCGACGAGACAGAGTTACAATGAGCAGTTCTTC. Amino acids: CASTRTPTRQSYNEQFF. Using reference TRBV19 and TRBJ2-1 for the parts outside the CDR3, the full variable domain is DGGITQSPKYLFRKEGQNVTLSCEQNLNHDAMYWYRQDPGQGLRLIYYSQIVNDFQKGDIAEGYSVSREKKESFPLTVTSAQKNPTAFYLCASTRTPTRQSYNEQFFGPGTRLTVL.

V and J are TRBV24-1 and TRBJ2-7, with 8 bases lining up with TRBD1. The CDR3 extends over 16 amino acids. CDR1 and CDR2 from the germline V gene are KGHDR and SFDVKD. V dropped 1 base and J dropped 2; count of bases not matched to a gene: 6. The DNA of the CDR3 is TGTGCCACCAGTGATTTAATGGGGGACAGGCCCTACGAGCAGTACGTC. Translating gives CATSDLMGDRPYEQYV.

There are a few counts of this clonotype. V is TRBV12-3 or TRBV12-4 and J is TRBJ1-3; D not certain. The V gene lost 7 bases and the J gene lost 1 base, with 11 bases spanning the gap. The CDR3 length is 14 residues. This chain's CDR3 is CASTLGTSGNTIYF. The DNA of the CDR3 is TGTGCCAGCACCCTGGGAACATCTGGAAACACCATATATTTT.

CDR3 residues: CASSLFAGHRETQYF. In DNA form, the CDR3 reads TGTGCCAGCAGCTTATTTGCGGGCCATAGAGAGACCCAGTACTTC. The rearrangement uses TRBV7-6 and TRBJ2-5, with TRBD2 as a possible D gene (5 bases). The V end was cut by 2 bases, the J end by 4 bases, with 14 bases between. The CDR3 runs 15 residues. CDR1 is SGHVS and CDR2 is FNYEAQ in the germline V gene.

This chain links TRBV12-3 or TRBV12-4 with TRBJ1-1, with TRBD1 matching 11 bases. This CDR3 has 15 residues. Unmatched junction bases numbered 9, after V lost 3 bases and J lost 9 bases. CDR3 residues: CASSFTPGTGGKAFF. The CDR3 DNA sequence: TGTGCCAGCAGTTTTACCCCGGGGACAGGGGGGAAAGCTTTCTTT.

The chain joins TRBV5-1 to TRBJ2-1; 12 positions agree with TRBD2. This CDR3 spans 14 amino acids. CDR1 and CDR2 (germline): SGHRS, YFSETQ. The V segment lost 4 bases and the J segment 8 bases; nucleotides outside the gene matches: 4. The CDR3 nucleotides read TGCGCCAGCAGCCTAGCGGGAGGGCTCGATGAGCAGTTCTTC. Translating gives CASSLAGGLDEQFF.

The chain employs TRBV7-2 and TRBJ2-5; D may be TRBD1 (8 bases). The CDR3 is made up of 14 amino acids. Trimming pared 7 bases from V and 2 bases from J, leaving 14 bases between. Germline lookup yields CDR1 SGHTA and CDR2 FQGNSA. The CDR3 reads CASTYRGGQETQYF. As DNA, the CDR3 is TGTGCCAGCACCTACAGGGGGGGTCAAGAGACCCAGTACTTC. Full variable domain (rest looked up from reference TRBV7-2 and TRBJ2-5): GAGVSQSPSNKVTEKGKDVELRCDPISGHTALYWYRQSLGQGLEFLIYFQGNSAPDKSGLPSDRFSAERTGGSVSTLTIQRTQQEDSAVYLCASTYRGGQETQYFGPGTRLLVL.

The chain joins TRBV5-6 to TRBJ1-5, with no clear D. V was clipped by 4 bases and J by 4 bases, with 9 bases between them. Germline CDR1 and CDR2: SGHDT and YYEEEE. This CDR3 comprises 13 residues. CDR3 protein: CASSGWENQPQHF. As DNA, the CDR3 is TGTGCCAGCAGCGGGTGGGAGAATCAGCCCCAGCATTTT.

V is TRBV19 and J is TRBJ1-4; the D is unclear. V dropped 2 bases and J dropped 7 bases, with 8 bases sitting between them. This CDR3 comprises 13 residues. The germline CDR1 and CDR2 sequences are LNHDA and SQIVND (reference sequence). Here the CDR3 reads CASSILESEKLFF. CDR3 DNA: TGTGCCAGTAGTATACTAGAAAGTGAAAAACTGTTTTTT.

With respect to this clonotype: A much bigger clone sits one base away, suggesting this may be a read error. CDR3 protein: CASTKSPQDSAALHF. CDR3 nucleotides: TGTGCCAGCACCAAATCCCCACAAGACTCGGCAGCCCTCCACTTT. The chain employs TRBV7-2 and TRBJ1-6, with D uncertain. Germline V gene data show CDR1 as SGHTA and CDR2 as FQGNSA. V was cut by 7 bases and J by 14 bases, with 24 bases left in between. This CDR3 is built from 15 residues.

This clonotype was picked up many times. The gene calls are TRBV7-2 and TRBJ1-1; the D gene is possibly TRBD1 (5 bases). The V end lost 2 bases, the J end lost 4 bases, and 17 bases lay between the germline ends. Germline CDR1 SGHTA, CDR2 FQGNSA. CDR3 size: 16 residues. The CDR3 bases are TGTGCCAGCAGCTTAAGGGGTGGTAATTCGGGCACTGAAGCTTTCTTT. Protein: CASSLRGGNSGTEAFF. Together with reference TRBV7-2 and TRBJ1-1, the CDR3 gives the full variable domain: GAGVSQSPSNKVTEKGKDVELRCDPISGHTALYWYRQSLGQGLEFLIYFQGNSAPDKSGLPSDRFSAERTGGSVSTLTIQRTQQEDSAVYLCASSLRGGNSGTEAFFGQGTRLTVV.

The chain has TRBV7-2 and TRBJ2-2, with D perhaps TRBD2 (7 bases). The V gene's germline CDR1 is SGHTA and CDR2 FQGNSA. The length of the CDR3 is 13 residues. V was clipped by 4 bases and J by 9 bases, with 12 bases between them. The CDR3 spells CASSSTGGRELFF. The DNA of the CDR3 is TGTGCCAGCAGCTCGACGGGGGGCCGGGAGCTGTTTTTT.

The V call is TRBV6-2 or TRBV6-3, the J call TRBJ2-7, with a tentative D call TRBD2 (5 bases). Germline assignment: CDR1 MNHEY and CDR2 SVGEGT. Deletions cut 2 bases from V and 2 bases from J, with 10 bases between. The CDR3 is 14 amino acids. The CDR3 protein is CASSYHSGTYEQYF. The CDR3 DNA reads as TGTGCCAGCAGTTACCATTCGGGGACCTACGAGCAGTACTTC.

This clonotype has just a few counts. The chain joins TRBV28 to TRBJ2-3, with D tentatively TRBD1 or TRBD2 (5 bases each). Germline V gene data show CDR1 as MDHEN and CDR2 as SYDVKM. CDR3 length: 18 residues. Trimming removed 4 bases at V and 4 bases at J, with 24 bases between. CDR3 residues: CASSSKNVGERRSDTQYF. The DNA for the CDR3 is TGTGCCAGCAGTTCGAAAAATGTGGGGGAACGGAGGTCAGATACGCAGTATTTT.

The rearrangement links TRBV19 to TRBJ1-5; D call uncertain. V lost 3 bases and J 0 bases, leaving 12 bases between the germline ends. The CDR3 spans 16 residues. Per the germline V gene, CDR1 is LNHDA and CDR2 is SQIVND (reference sequence). Here the CDR3 reads CASSILAGNSNQPQHF. Written as DNA, the CDR3 is TGTGCCAGTAGTATCCTTGCAGGAAATAGCAATCAGCCCCAGCATTTT.

V and J are TRBV18 and TRBJ2-1, with a tentative D call TRBD1 (6 bases). Germline V gives CDR1 KGHSH, CDR2 LQKENI. With 6 bases removed from V and 3 bases from J, the gap between germline ends came to 15 bases. The length of the CDR3 is 15 residues. The CDR3: CASSHRDIFYNEQFF. The CDR3 DNA follows: TGTGCCAGCTCCCACAGGGACATTTTCTACAATGAGCAGTTCTTC.

This clonotype was seen only a few times. This sequence joins TRBV19 and TRBJ2-3; weak D call: TRBD1 (5 bases). The CDR3 spans 17 residues. V was cut by 3 bases and J by 4 bases, with 20 bases left in between. Germline V gene lookup returns CDR1 LNHDA and CDR2 SQIVND (reference sequence). CDR3 bases: TGTGCCAGTAGTATCCTTTTACGACAGCACCAACCAGATACGCAGTATTTT. Amino acids: CASSILLRQHQPDTQYF.

This clonotype has more than one count but fewer than ten. V and J are TRBV7-2 and TRBJ2-2; 10 bases are shared with TRBD2. Germline V CDR1 and CDR2: SGHTA, FQGNSA. V lost 5 bases, J lost 2 bases, and 8 bases stayed unmatched. The CDR3 is 17 residues long. The CDR3 is CASSPISGRTNTGELFF. The CDR3 nucleotides are TGTGCCAGCAGCCCAATTAGCGGGAGGACCAACACCGGGGAGCTGTTTTTT.

This clonotype was picked up a small number of times. V and J are TRBV19 and TRBJ2-5; D is ambiguous. Germline loops: CDR1 LNHDA, CDR2 SQIVND (reference sequence). V lost 1 base and J lost 5, with 11 bases in between. This CDR3 has 14 residues. The CDR3 spells CASSIGGVGETQYF. Written as DNA, the CDR3 is TGTGCCAGTAGTATAGGTGGGGTAGGGGAGACCCAGTACTTC.

Regarding this clonotype: A read error may explain this, as a much larger clone is one base away. V and J are TRBV7-6 and TRBJ2-2; 10 bases match TRBD1. Per the germline V gene, CDR1 is SGHVS and CDR2 is FNYEAQ. The ends lost 5 bases at V and 3 bases at J; junction bases unmatched: 6. This CDR3 is 16 amino acids long. The CDR3 sequence is CASSVGQGIDTGELFF. In DNA, the CDR3 is TGTGCCAGCAGCGTGGGACAGGGGATCGACACCGGGGAGCTGTTTTTT.

The chain has TRBV20-1 and TRBJ2-4; 8 bases align to TRBD1. The CDR3 loop spans 14 amino acids. Germline V gene sequence: CDR1 DFQATT, CDR2 SNEGSKA (reference sequence). The ends lost 3 bases at V and 5 bases at J; junction bases unmatched: 6. The CDR3: CSASQQGGENIQYF. In DNA form, the CDR3 reads TGCAGTGCTAGCCAACAGGGGGGCGAAAACATTCAGTACTTC.

The rearrangement joins TRBV5-1 to TRBJ2-5, with TRBD1 identical over 8 bases. Per germline, CDR1 SGHRS and CDR2 YFSETQ. The junction had 6 bases not matched to a gene; V was cut back by 3 bases and J by 5 bases. The CDR3 covers 14 residues. CDR3 amino acids: CASSSQGGEETQYF. As DNA, the CDR3 is TGCGCCAGCAGCTCACAGGGGGGAGAGGAGACCCAGTACTTC.